Listed here are 32 T cell receptor beta chains from one sample, sequenced in a study of CD8+ T cells in alopecia areata. As the sequencing template, cDNA was produced by extracting RNA and reverse transcribing it. TCRdb's table, derived via immunoSEQ multiplex PCR, lists solely in-frame clones and lacks some. The sample lists roughly 150,000 clones; 50% to 60% were seen once. Input material: CD4+ T cells sorted from blood. These receptors all stem from a human donor in good health.

Only a few counts were recorded for this clone. The chain combines TRBV6-1 with TRBJ2-7, with D hard to call. The germline gives CDR1 MNHNS, CDR2 SASEGT. The CDR3 has 14 amino acids. The V gene lost 2 bases and the J gene lost 1 base, with 9 bases spanning the gap. This CDR3 reads CASSERARSYEQYF. DNA for the CDR3: TGTGCCAGCAGTGAAAGGGCCAGATCCTACGAGCAGTACTTC.

The chain couples TRBV5-1 to TRBJ2-7, with D maybe TRBD1 (6 bases). This CDR3 has 16 amino acids. Germline V gives CDR1 SGHRS, CDR2 YFSETQ. Trimming removed 4 bases from V and 4 bases from J, with 21 bases in between. The CDR3 is CASSPYQGMLKYEQYF. CDR3 nucleotides: TGCGCCAGCAGCCCCTATCAGGGGATGTTAAAATACGAGCAGTACTTC.

CDR3 loop: CASSLDPGRETQYF. The CDR3 nucleotides read TGTGCCAGCAGCTTGGATCCCGGGCGGGAGACCCAGTACTTC. This chain links TRBV5-6 with TRBJ2-5; D is uncertain. The V end was cut by 0 bases, the J end by 5 bases, with 11 bases between. Germline CDR1 and CDR2: SGHDT and YYEEEE. This CDR3 spans 14 amino acids.

The chain uses TRBV27 and TRBJ2-5, with 14 bases matching TRBD2. From germline, CDR1 is MNHEY and CDR2 SMNVEV (reference sequence). The trim removed 6 bases at V and 5 bases at J, leaving 2 bases unmatched. The CDR3 length is 14 residues. The CDR3 reads CASRGLAGAETQYF. The CDR3 region has the DNA TGTGCCAGCAGGGGACTAGCGGGAGCGGAGACCCAGTACTTC.

Note on this clone: The same CDR3 can be traced to other DNA sequences in this sample. V usage is TRBV9 and J usage is TRBJ1-1; D call uncertain. V was cut by 0 bases and J by 4 bases, with 7 bases left in between. The CDR3 totals 13 residues. CDR1 and CDR2 from the germline V gene are SGDLS and YYNGEE. DNA for the CDR3: TGTGCCAGCAGCGTAGTTGAGGGCACTGAAGCTTTCTTT. Its protein is CASSVVEGTEAFF.

V and J are TRBV30 and TRBJ2-5, with 9 bases identical to TRBD2. V was clipped by 4 bases and J by 5 bases; unmatched bases: 8. From germline, CDR1 is GTSNPN and CDR2 SVGIG (reference sequence). The CDR3 sequence is 14 residues long. In DNA form, the CDR3 reads TGTGCCTGGAAAGTAGCGGGAGCTTCGGAGACCCAGTACTTC. Translated: CAWKVAGASETQYF.

This clone was observed once. The chain has TRBV25-1 and TRBJ2-5, with 7 bases aligning to TRBD2. Losses at the gene ends were 2 bases for V and 5 bases for J; bases not matched to a gene: 8. The V gene's germline CDR1 is MGHDK and CDR2 SYGVNS. The CDR3 loop spans 15 amino acids. CDR3 nucleotide sequence: TGTGCCAGCAGTGAAGGGTCCCGACTAGCCGAGACCCAGTACTTC. It encodes CASSEGSRLAETQYF.

CDR3 DNA sequence: TGTGCCAGCAGCAAGGAGTTCCGGGATACGCAGTATTTT. Its protein is CASSKEFRDTQYF. The V gene is TRBV5-4, the J gene TRBJ2-3; D unresolved. Trimming removed 4 bases at V and 6 bases at J, with 12 bases between. This CDR3 comprises 13 residues. From germline, CDR1 is SGHNT and CDR2 YYREEE (reference sequence). The variable domain in full, with the rest retrieved from reference TRBV5-4 and TRBJ2-3, is ETGVTQSPTHLIKTRGQQVTLRCSSQSGHNTVSWYQQALGQGPQFIFQYYREEENGRGNFPPRFSGLQFPNYSSELNVNALELDDSALYLCASSKEFRDTQYFGPGTRLTVL.

This chain links TRBV7-9 with TRBJ2-5, with a weak D call TRBD1 (6 bases). Trimming shortened V by 0 bases and J by 1 base, and 12 bases separated the two germline ends. CDR1 and CDR2 from the germline V gene are SEHNR and FQNEAQ (reference sequence). CDR3 length: 16 residues. CDR3 bases: TGTGCCAGCAGCTTAGCAGGGGGAACTTTCCAAGAGACCCAGTACTTC. Its protein is CASSLAGGTFQETQYF.

V usage is TRBV29-1 and J usage is TRBJ2-1, with 8 bases that match TRBD2. The CDR3 spans 13 residues. Trimming removed 6 bases from V and 7 bases from J; junction bases left unmatched: 8. The germline gives CDR1 SQVTM, CDR2 ANQGSEA. CDR3 in DNA: TGCAGCGTGGCCGGGACTAGGAAGAATGAGCAGTTCTTC. Translation: CSVAGTRKNEQFF.

J is TRBJ1-1 and V is TRBV9; 8 bases fit TRBD1. The CDR3 contains 15 residues. V dropped 3 bases and J dropped 2; count of bases not matched to a gene: 6. Per germline, CDR1 SGDLS and CDR2 YYNGEE. The CDR3 loop reads CASSDNDRGNTEAFF. Written as DNA, the CDR3 is TGTGCCAGCAGCGATAATGACAGGGGCAACACTGAAGCTTTCTTT.

CDR3: CSARLAGSYEQYF. The DNA for the CDR3 is TGCAGCGCAAGACTAGCGGGGTCCTACGAGCAGTACTTC. The gene calls are TRBV29-1 and TRBJ2-5; 11 bases agree with TRBD2. The J call is in doubt because the DNA end fits TRBJ2-7 better. CDR3 length equals 13 residues. Germline CDR1 is SQVTM and CDR2 is ANQGSEA.

This clone came up a few times. The V and J genes are TRBV25-1 and TRBJ1-2; D is perhaps TRBD1 (5 bases). Trimming removed 8 bases at V and 2 bases at J, with 12 bases between. Germline lookup yields CDR1 MGHDK and CDR2 SYGVNS. The CDR3 runs 13 residues. The CDR3 bases are TGTGCCAGCCCGTCAGGGATCAACTATGGCTACACCTTC. This gives the protein CASPSGINYGYTF.

The chain employs TRBV6-5 and TRBJ2-7, with D unclear. Germline V CDR1 and CDR2: MNHEY, SVGAGI. Trimming removed 0 bases at V and 5 bases at J, with 11 bases between. The CDR3 spans 14 residues. The CDR3 bases are TGTGCCAGCAGTTACTCGGGGTCCTGGAACGAGCAGTACTTC. Amino acid sequence: CASSYSGSWNEQYF.

This clone was observed once. The chain couples TRBV27 to TRBJ1-5; D possibly corresponds to TRBD1 (5 bases). Trimming left V 6 bases short and J 3 bases short, with 12 bases between. From germline, CDR1 is MNHEY and CDR2 SMNVEV (reference sequence). This CDR3 is 14 amino acids long. CDR3 nucleotides: TGTGCCAGCAGCACGGGGCTTAACAATCAGCCCCAGCATTTT. This translates into CASSTGLNNQPQHF.

The chain carries TRBV6-1 and TRBJ1-2, with a possible D match to TRBD1 (5 bases). The CDR3 covers 15 residues. V gave up 5 bases and J gave up 8 bases, with 21 bases separating them. In germline, CDR1 is MNHNS, CDR2 SASEGT. This chain's CDR3 is CASSLTSRGPKGYTF. Here the CDR3 DNA reads TGTGCCAGCAGTCTCACATCGCGGGGCCCGAAAGGCTACACCTTC.

The rearrangement joins TRBV29-1 to TRBJ2-1; D gene unclear. The ends were cut back, 8 bases at V and 5 bases at J, with 16 bases in the middle. The germline gives CDR1 SQVTM, CDR2 ANQGSEA. The CDR3 loop spans 13 amino acids. CDR3 in DNA: TGCAGCACTGCCCGGCAGGCTGACAATGAGCAGTTCTTC. Translation gives CSTARQADNEQFF.

This clone came up a few times. The CDR3 region is CSVAPGNPTEAFF. For the CDR3, the DNA is TGCAGCGTTGCGCCGGGCAACCCCACTGAAGCTTTCTTT. This sequence joins TRBV29-1 and TRBJ1-1; D not resolved. V gave up 4 bases and J gave up 4 bases, with 13 bases separating them. Germline V CDR1 and CDR2: SQVTM, ANQGSEA. This CDR3 has 13 residues.

The genes are TRBV30 and TRBJ1-1; the D gene is possibly TRBD1 (6 bases). V was clipped by 5 bases and J by 5 bases, with 15 bases between them. The V gene's germline CDR1 is GTSNPN and CDR2 SVGIG (reference sequence). This CDR3 spans 13 amino acids. The CDR3 protein is CAWGTGFSTEAFF. CDR3 DNA sequence: TGTGCCTGGGGAACAGGGTTTTCGACTGAAGCTTTCTTT.

About this clone: This may be a read error: a much more frequent sequence differs by one nucleotide. The chain recombines TRBV2 with TRBJ2-7, with D unresolved. Germline assignment: CDR1 SNHLY and CDR2 FYNNEI. The CDR3 has 11 residues. The V end lost 2 bases, the J end lost 3 bases, and 2 bases lay between the germline ends. The CDR3 DNA reads as TGTGCCAGCAGTGAAATCTACGAGCAGTACTTC. As protein: CASSEIYEQYF.

This clone was counted once. The chain joins TRBV5-4 to TRBJ1-2; D unresolved. This CDR3 has 14 residues. The V and J ends lost 4 bases and 4 bases respectively, with 14 bases between them. The germline CDR1 and CDR2 sequences are SGHNT and YYREEE (reference sequence). CDR3 loop: CASSTPGALYGYTF. DNA for the CDR3: TGTGCCAGCAGCACACCAGGAGCCCTCTATGGCTACACCTTC.

This clone occurred a few times. The J gene is TRBJ1-1, the V gene TRBV5-1, with no clear D. The CDR3 is 13 residues long. The germline V gene has CDR1 SGHRS and CDR2 YFSETQ. The V gene lost 0 bases and the J gene lost 1 base, with 4 bases spanning the gap. CDR3 loop: CASSLASNTEAFF. CDR3 coding DNA: TGCGCCAGCAGCTTGGCTTCGAACACTGAAGCTTTCTTT.

The chain uses TRBV30 and TRBJ2-1; 10 bases are shared with TRBD2. The germline gives CDR1 GTSNPN, CDR2 SVGIG (reference sequence). The CDR3 is 17 amino acids. Trimming cost V 2 bases and J 7 bases; bases outside gene matches: 14. The CDR3 region has the DNA TGTGCCTGGAGTACCGGGACTAGCGCCCCGGGGGGGAATGAGCAGTTCTTC. Translated, it gives CAWSTGTSAPGGNEQFF.

The chain is built from TRBV29-1 and TRBJ2-7; 8 bases fit TRBD1. With V trimmed by 1 base and J by 4 bases, 6 bases remained unmatched. The CDR3 is made up of 14 amino acids. Germline V gives CDR1 SQVTM, CDR2 ANQGSEA. The CDR3 region has the DNA TGCAGCGTTGAAGGGACAGGGCAATTTTACGAGCAGTACTTC. It translates to CSVEGTGQFYEQYF.

The V gene is TRBV7-9, the J gene TRBJ2-3; D is possibly TRBD2 (5 bases). CDR1 is SEHNR, CDR2 FQNEAQ, per germline (reference sequence). V shed 5 bases and J shed 5 bases, with 11 bases lying between them. The CDR3 totals 13 residues. In DNA, the CDR3 is TGTGCCAGCAGCCCACCTGGAGGAGATACGCAGTATTTT. Its translation is CASSPPGGDTQYF.

This chain links TRBV7-6 with TRBJ2-1; D not resolved. Germline CDR1 and CDR2: SGHVS and FNYEAQ. This CDR3 comprises 14 residues. Trimming left V 1 base short and J 10 bases short, with 14 bases between. In DNA form, the CDR3 reads TGTGCCAGCAGCTTAGGTCGTGGTGGCGTCGAGCAGTTCTTC. Translated, it gives CASSLGRGGVEQFF.

This clone turned up a few times. The CDR3 protein is CASSTGRTSGLMQYF. The CDR3 bases are TGTGCCAGCAGTACGGGACGGACTAGCGGGTTGATGCAGTACTTC. This chain joins TRBV6-5 and TRBJ2-5; 11 bases agree with TRBD2. There are 15 residues in the CDR3. The junction had 13 bases not matched to a gene; V was cut back by 5 bases and J by 11 bases. Looked up from germline, CDR1 is MNHEY and CDR2 is SVGAGI.

This clone was detected a few times. V usage is TRBV11-2 and J usage is TRBJ2-2; no definite D call. CDR3 size: 11 residues. CDR1 and CDR2 from the germline V gene are SGHAT and FQNNGV. The V end lost 8 bases, the J end lost 6 bases, and 7 bases lay between the germline ends. CDR3 sequence (DNA): TGTGCCAGCTATGGTCCCGGGGAGCTGTTTTTT. Translated, it gives CASYGPGELFF. Using reference TRBV11-2 and TRBJ2-2 for the parts outside the CDR3, the full variable domain is EAGVAQSPRYKIIEKRQSVAFWCNPISGHATLYWYQQILGQGPKLLIQFQNNGVVDDSQLPKDRFSAERLKGVDSTLKIQPAKLEDSAVYLCASYGPGELFFGEGSRLTVL.

CDR3 nucleotide sequence: TGTGCCAGCAGTTACAAGCCCGGACTCAACAATGAGCAGTTCTTC. Translation: CASSYKPGLNNEQFF. The chain combines TRBV6-5 with TRBJ2-1, with D maybe TRBD2 (5 bases). CDR1 and CDR2 from the germline V gene are MNHEY and SVGAGI. The V end lost 2 bases, the J end lost 5 bases, and 13 bases lay between the germline ends. The length of the CDR3 is 15 residues.

The chain links TRBV29-1 to TRBJ2-3; 11 nucleotides match TRBD1. CDR1 is SQVTM and CDR2 is ANQGSEA in the germline V gene. CDR3 size: 13 residues. Unmatched junction bases numbered 4, after V lost 5 bases and J lost 6 bases. The DNA for the CDR3 is TGCAGCGTTAAGGACAGGGGGCCGGATACGCAGTATTTT. Its translation: CSVKDRGPDTQYF.

The rearrangement joins TRBV23-1 to TRBJ2-2; D is possibly TRBD1 (5 bases). TRBV23-1 carries the ORF label, with uncertain function. This CDR3 has 16 amino acids. The V end was cut by 0 bases, the J end by 5 bases, with 13 bases between. DNA for the CDR3: TGCGCCAGCAGTCAATCCAGGACAACCCTTACCGGGGAGCTGTTTTTT. It translates to CASSQSRTTLTGELFF.

The J gene is TRBJ1-5, the V gene TRBV29-1, with D tentatively TRBD1 (5 bases). V was cut by 5 bases and J by 2 bases, with 10 bases left in between. The CDR3 spans 13 residues. Looked up from germline, CDR1 is SQVTM and CDR2 is ANQGSEA. The CDR3: CSVQGGGNQPQHF. Here the CDR3 DNA reads TGCAGCGTTCAGGGAGGAGGCAATCAGCCCCAGCATTTT.